Here is one TCR beta chain with its context. Its antigen is not identified. The data were taken from a study of cytomegalovirus exposure and HLA in healthy donors. PCR used 60 Vbeta primers and 13 Jbeta primers. Profiled with immunoSEQ multiplex PCR; TCRdb holds only in-frame clones, not every one. The profile shows about 160,000 clones, approximately 86% of them singletons. Findings of the study overall: Researchers reported from a later analysis that most CMV-associated TCR beta chains appeared HLA-restricted.

CDR3 length equals 16 residues. Trimming took 10 bases from V and 10 from J, leaving 29 bases between them. Germline assignment: CDR1 MRHNA and CDR2 SNTAGT. Sequencing used PBMCs. The sequence was collected from a woman between 18 and 30 years old in good health and CMV-seronegative. The rearrangement joins TRBV6-4 to TRBJ2-1; D not certain. CDR3 DNA sequence: TGTGCCACCCCCTTCGGTACGCGCGTAACCCCCTACGAGCAGTTCTTC. Translation: CATPFGTRVTPYEQFF.